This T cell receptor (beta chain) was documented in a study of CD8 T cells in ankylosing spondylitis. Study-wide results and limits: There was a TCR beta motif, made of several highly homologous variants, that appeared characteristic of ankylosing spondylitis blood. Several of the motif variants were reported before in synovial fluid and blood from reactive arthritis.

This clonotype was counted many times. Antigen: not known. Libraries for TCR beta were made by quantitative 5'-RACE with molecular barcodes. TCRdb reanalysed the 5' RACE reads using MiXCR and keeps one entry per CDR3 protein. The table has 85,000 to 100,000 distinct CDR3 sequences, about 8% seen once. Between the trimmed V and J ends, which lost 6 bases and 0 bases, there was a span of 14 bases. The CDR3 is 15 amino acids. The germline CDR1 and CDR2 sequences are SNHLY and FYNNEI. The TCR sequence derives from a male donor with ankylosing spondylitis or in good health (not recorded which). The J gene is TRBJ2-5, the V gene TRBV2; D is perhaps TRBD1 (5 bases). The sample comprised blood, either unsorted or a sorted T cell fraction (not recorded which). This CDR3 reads CASRGGQGHQETQYF. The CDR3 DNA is TGTGCCAGCAGAGGTGGACAAGGACACCAAGAGACCCAGTACTTC.